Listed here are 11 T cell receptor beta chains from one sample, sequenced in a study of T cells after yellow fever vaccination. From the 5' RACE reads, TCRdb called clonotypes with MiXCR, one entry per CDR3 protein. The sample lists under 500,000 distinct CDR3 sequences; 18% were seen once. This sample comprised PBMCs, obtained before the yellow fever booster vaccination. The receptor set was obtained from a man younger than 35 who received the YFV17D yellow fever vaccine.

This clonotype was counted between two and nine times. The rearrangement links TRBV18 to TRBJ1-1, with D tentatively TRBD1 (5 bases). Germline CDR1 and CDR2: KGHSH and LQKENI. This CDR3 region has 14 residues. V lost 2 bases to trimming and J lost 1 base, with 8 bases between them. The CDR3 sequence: CASSPTDTNTEAFF. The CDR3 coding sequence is TGTGCCAGCTCACCAACGGACACGAACACTGAAGCTTTCTTT.

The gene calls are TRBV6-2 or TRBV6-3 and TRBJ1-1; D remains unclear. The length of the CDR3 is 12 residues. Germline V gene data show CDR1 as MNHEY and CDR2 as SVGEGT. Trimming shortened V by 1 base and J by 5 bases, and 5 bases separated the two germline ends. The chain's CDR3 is CASSYYQTEAFF. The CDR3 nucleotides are TGTGCCAGCAGTTACTATCAGACTGAAGCTTTCTTT.

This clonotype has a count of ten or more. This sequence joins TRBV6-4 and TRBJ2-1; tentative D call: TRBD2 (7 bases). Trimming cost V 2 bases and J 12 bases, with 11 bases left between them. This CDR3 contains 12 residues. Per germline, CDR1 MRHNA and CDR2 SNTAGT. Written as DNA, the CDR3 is TGTGCCAGCAGTGACAGGGGGGGCCCGCAGTTCTTC. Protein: CASSDRGGPQFF.

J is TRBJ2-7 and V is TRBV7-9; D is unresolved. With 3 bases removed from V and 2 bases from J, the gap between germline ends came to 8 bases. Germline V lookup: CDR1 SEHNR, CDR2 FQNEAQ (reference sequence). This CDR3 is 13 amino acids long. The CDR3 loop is CASSFLGPYEQYV. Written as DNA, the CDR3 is TGTGCCAGCAGCTTCCTAGGTCCCTACGAGCAGTACGTC.

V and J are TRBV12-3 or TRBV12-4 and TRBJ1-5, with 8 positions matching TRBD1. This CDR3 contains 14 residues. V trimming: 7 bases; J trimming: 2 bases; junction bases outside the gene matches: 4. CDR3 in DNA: TGTGCCAGCACCCGGGGACAGGGCAATCAGCCCCAGCATTTT. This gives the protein CASTRGQGNQPQHF.

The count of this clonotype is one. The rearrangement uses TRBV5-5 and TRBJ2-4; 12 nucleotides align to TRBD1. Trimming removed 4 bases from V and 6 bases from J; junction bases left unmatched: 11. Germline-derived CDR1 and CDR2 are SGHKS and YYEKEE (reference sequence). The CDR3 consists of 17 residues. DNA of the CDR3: TGTGCCAGCAGCAACTGGAGGGGACAGGGGGCGAGAAACATTCAGTACTTC. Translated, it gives CASSNWRGQGARNIQYF. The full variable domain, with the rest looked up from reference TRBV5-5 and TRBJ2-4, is DAGVTQSPTHLIKTRGQQVTLRCSPISGHKSVSWYQQVLGQGPQFIFQYYEKEERGRGNFPDRFSARQFPNYSSELNVNALLLGDSALYLCASSNWRGQGARNIQYFGAGTRLSVL.

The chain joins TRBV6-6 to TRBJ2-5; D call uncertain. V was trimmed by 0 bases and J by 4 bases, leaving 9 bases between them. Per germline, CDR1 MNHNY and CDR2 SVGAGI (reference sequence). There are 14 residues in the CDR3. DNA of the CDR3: TGTGCCAGCAGTTACTCTCGAAACGGAGAGACCCAGTACTTC. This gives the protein CASSYSRNGETQYF.

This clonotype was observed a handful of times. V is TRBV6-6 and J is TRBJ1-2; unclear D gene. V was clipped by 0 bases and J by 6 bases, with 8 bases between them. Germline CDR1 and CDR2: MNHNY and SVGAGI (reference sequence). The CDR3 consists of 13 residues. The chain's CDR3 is CASSYSPTNGYTF. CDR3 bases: TGTGCCAGCAGTTACTCTCCAACAAATGGCTACACCTTC.

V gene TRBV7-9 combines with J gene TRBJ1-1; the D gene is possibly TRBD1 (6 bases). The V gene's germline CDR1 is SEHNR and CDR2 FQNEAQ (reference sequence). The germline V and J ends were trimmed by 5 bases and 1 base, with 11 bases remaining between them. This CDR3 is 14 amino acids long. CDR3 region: CASSAIGGNTEAFF. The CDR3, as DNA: TGTGCCAGCAGCGCAATAGGGGGGAACACTGAAGCTTTCTTT. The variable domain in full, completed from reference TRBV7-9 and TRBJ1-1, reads DTGVSQNPRHKITKRGQNVTFRCDPISEHNRLYWYRQTLGQGPEFLTYFQNEAQLEKSRLLSDRFSAERPKGSFSTLEIQRTEQGDSAMYLCASSAIGGNTEAFFGQGTRLTVV.

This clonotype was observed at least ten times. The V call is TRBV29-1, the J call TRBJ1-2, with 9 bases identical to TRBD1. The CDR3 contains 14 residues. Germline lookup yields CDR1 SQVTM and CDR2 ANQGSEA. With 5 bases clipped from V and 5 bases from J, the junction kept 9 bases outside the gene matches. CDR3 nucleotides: TGCAGCGTTTACCCTCTAGGACAGGGGTATGGCTACACCTTC. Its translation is CSVYPLGQGYGYTF. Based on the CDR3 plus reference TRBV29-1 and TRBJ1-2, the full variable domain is SAVISQKPSRDICQRGTSLTIQCQVDSQVTMMFWYRQQPGQSLTLIATANQGSEATYESGFVIDKFPISRPNLTFSTLTVSNMSPEDSSIYLCSVYPLGQGYGYTFGSGTRLTVV.

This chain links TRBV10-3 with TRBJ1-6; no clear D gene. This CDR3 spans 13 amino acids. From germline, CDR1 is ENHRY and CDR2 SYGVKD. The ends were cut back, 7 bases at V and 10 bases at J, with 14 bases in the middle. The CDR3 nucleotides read TGTGCCATCAAGCTCGCCGAAGACTCACCCCTCCACTTT. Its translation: CAIKLAEDSPLHF.